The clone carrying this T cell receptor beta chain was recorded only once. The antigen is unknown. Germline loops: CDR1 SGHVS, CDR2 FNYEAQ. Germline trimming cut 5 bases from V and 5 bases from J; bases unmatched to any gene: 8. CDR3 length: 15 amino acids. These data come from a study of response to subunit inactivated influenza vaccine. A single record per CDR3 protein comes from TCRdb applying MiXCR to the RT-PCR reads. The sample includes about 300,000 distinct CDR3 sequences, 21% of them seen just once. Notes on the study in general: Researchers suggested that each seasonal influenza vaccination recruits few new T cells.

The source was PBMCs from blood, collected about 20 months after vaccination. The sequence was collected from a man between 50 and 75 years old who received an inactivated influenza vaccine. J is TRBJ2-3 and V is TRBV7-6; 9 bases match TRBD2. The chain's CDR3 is CASSQPGLAVDTQYF. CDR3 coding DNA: TGTGCCAGCAGCCAACCGGGACTAGCTGTAGATACGCAGTATTTT.